Following are 2 T cell receptor beta chains from one sample sequenced in a study of cytomegalovirus exposure and HLA in healthy donors. In the PCR, 60 Vbeta and 13 Jbeta primers were used. Some clones are missing from TCRdb's copy, which holds only in-frame ones; the method was immunoSEQ multiplex PCR. The sample contains about 120,000 clones, less than 85% of which appear only once. Sample: PBMCs. The receptors were gathered from a man aged 25-45 years in good health and CMV-seropositive.

The genes are TRBV19 and TRBJ2-7, with 9 bases aligning to TRBD1. The ends lost 1 base at V and 4 bases at J; junction bases unmatched: 5. This CDR3 region has 15 residues. Looked up from germline, CDR1 is LNHDA and CDR2 is SQIVND (reference sequence). This CDR3 is CASSIVRQGEYEQYF. The CDR3 DNA reads as TGTGCCAGTAGTATAGTCCGACAGGGGGAATACGAGCAGTACTTC.

V is TRBV7-8 and J is TRBJ2-1; 10 positions agree with TRBD2. The CDR3 is made up of 14 amino acids. CDR1 is SGHVS and CDR2 is FQNEAQ in the germline V gene. J was trimmed by 9 bases and V by 1 base; bases with no gene match: 3. CDR3 in amino acids: CASSLVPSGGEQFF. Written as DNA, the CDR3 is TGTGCCAGCAGCTTAGTCCCTAGCGGGGGTGAGCAGTTCTTC.